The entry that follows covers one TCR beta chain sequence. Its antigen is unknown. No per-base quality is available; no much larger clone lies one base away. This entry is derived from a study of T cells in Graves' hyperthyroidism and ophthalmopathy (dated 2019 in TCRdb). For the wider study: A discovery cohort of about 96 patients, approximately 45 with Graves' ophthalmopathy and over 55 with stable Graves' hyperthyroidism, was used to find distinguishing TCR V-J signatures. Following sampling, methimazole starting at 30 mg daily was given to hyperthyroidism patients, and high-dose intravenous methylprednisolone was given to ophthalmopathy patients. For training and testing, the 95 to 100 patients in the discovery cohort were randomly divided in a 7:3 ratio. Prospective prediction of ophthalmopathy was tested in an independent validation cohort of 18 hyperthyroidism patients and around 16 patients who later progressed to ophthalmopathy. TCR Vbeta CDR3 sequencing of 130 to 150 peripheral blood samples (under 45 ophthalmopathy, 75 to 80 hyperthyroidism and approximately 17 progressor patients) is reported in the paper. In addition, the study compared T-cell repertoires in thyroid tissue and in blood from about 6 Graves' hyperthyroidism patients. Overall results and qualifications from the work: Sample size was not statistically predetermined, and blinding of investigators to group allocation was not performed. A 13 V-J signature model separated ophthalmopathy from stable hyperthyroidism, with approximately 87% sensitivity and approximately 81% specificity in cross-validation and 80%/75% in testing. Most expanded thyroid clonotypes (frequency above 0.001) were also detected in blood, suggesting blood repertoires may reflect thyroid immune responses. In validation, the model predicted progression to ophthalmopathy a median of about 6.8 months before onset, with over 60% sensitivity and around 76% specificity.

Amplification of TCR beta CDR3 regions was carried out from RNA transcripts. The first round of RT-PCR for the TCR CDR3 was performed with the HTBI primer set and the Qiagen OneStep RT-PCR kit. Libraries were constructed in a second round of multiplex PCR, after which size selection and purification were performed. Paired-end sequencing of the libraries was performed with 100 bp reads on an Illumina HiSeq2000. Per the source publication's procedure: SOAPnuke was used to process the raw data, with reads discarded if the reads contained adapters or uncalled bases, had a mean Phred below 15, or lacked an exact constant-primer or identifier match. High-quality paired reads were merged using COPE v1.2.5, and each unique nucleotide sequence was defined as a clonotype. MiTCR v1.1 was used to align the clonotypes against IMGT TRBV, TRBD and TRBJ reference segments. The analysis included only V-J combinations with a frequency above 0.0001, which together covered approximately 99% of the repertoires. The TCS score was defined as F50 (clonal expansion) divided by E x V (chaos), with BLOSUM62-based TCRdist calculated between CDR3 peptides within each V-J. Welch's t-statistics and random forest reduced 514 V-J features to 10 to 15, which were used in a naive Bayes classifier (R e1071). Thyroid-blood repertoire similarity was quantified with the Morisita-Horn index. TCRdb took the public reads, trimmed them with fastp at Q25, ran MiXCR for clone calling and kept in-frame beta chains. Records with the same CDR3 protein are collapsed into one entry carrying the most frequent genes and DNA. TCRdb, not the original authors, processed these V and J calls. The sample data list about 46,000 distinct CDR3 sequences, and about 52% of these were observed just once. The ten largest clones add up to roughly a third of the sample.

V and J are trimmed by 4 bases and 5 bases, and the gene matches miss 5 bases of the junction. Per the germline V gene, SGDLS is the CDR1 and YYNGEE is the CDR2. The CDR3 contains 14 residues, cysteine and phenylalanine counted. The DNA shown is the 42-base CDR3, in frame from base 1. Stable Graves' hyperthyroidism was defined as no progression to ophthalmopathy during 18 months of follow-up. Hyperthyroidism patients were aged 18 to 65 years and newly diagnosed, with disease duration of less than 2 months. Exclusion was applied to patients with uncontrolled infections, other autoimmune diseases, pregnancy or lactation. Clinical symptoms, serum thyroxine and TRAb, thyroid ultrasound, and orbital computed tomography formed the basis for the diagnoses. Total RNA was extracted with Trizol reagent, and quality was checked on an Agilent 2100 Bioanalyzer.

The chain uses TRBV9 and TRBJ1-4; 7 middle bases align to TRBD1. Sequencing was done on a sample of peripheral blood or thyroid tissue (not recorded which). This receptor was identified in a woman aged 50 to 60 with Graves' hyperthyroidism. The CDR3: CASSPQGGNEKLFF. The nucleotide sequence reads TGTGCCAGCAGCCCCCAGGGGGGGAATGAAAAACTGTTTTTT.